This is a list of T cell receptor beta chains from one sample in a study of cytomegalovirus exposure and HLA in healthy donors. The assay was immunoSEQ multiplex PCR, and TCRdb's table has in-frame clones only and misses some. The sample records about 140,000 clones, 80% being singletons. Source material: PBMCs. All receptors derive from a man under 40 in good health. Both conserved end residues are part of each CDR3. Each record gives: J gene, CDR3 length, V gene, clone size, D gene, CDR3 protein, CDR3 DNA. The D gene is left open where the match is weak. A row's size may be missing; if present it is once, few, many or a size class.

TRBJ2-4 | 14 | TRBV28 | . | TRBD1 | CASSLRVAGGIQYF | TGTGCCAGCAGTTTAAGGGTAGCAGGGGGCATTCAGTACTTC
TRBJ1-3 | 12 | TRBV7-6 | few | . | CASSPMGNTIYF | TGTGCCAGCAGCCCCATGGGAAACACCATATATTTT
TRBJ2-7 | 14 | TRBV18 | few | . | CASSPRAGRYEQYF | TGTGCCAGCTCACCACGGGCAGGAAGATACGAGCAGTACTTC
TRBJ2-1 | 13 | TRBV2 | few | TRBD2 | CASRTSGSNEQFF | TGTGCCAGCAGGACTAGCGGGAGCAATGAGCAGTTCTTC
TRBJ2-1 | 16 | TRBV10-3 | . | TRBD2 | CAISSSTSGPSNEQFF | TGTGCCATCAGTTCATCAACTAGCGGGCCCTCCAATGAGCAGTTCTTC
TRBJ2-1 | 15 | TRBV7-2 | . | TRBD2 | CASSLGLAGMSEQFF | TGTGCCAGCAGCTTAGGACTAGCGGGAATGAGTGAGCAGTTCTTC
TRBJ2-1 | 21 | TRBV28 | . | TRBD2 | CASSLRAGLAGGWSSYNEQFF | TGTGCCAGCAGTTTACGGGCAGGACTAGCGGGAGGTTGGAGCTCCTACAATGAGCAGTTCTTC
TRBJ1-2 | 14 | TRBV14 | few | . | CASSQDRSNYGYTF | TGTGCCAGCAGCCAAGATCGGTCGAACTATGGCTACACCTTC
TRBJ1-2 | 15 | TRBV29-1 | few | TRBD1 | CSVGGQGAPGYGYTF | TGCAGCGTTGGGGGACAGGGTGCGCCAGGCTATGGCTACACCTTC
TRBJ2-7 | 14 | TRBV4-3 | . | TRBD2 | CASHREGPNYEQYF | TGCGCCAGCCACCGGGAGGGCCCGAACTACGAGCAGTACTTC
TRBJ2-5 | 16 | TRBV5-4 | . | . | CASSGGNSGYQETQYF | TGTGCCAGCAGCGGGGGGAATAGCGGATACCAAGAGACCCAGTACTTC
TRBJ1-1 | 13 | TRBV29-1 | few | . | CSVLTGANTEAFF | TGCAGCGTACTGACAGGAGCTAACACTGAAGCTTTCTTT
TRBJ2-1 | 16 | TRBV7-8 | once | TRBD2 | CASSPRTSGSGSEQFF | TGTGCCAGCAGCCCGCGGACTAGCGGGAGTGGAAGTGAGCAGTTCTTC
TRBJ2-7 | 13 | TRBV28 | . | . | CASSFAGAYEQYF | TGTGCCAGCAGTTTTGCCGGGGCCTACGAGCAGTACTTC
TRBJ2-7 | 17 | TRBV7-9 | . | TRBD2 | CASSYPLAGGLAYEQYF | TGTGCCAGCAGCTACCCGCTAGCGGGAGGGCTTGCCTACGAGCAGTACTTC
TRBJ2-3 | 20 | TRBV28 | . | TRBD2 | CASSLTQGLAGGPGRDTQYF | TGTGCCAGCAGCCTAACTCAAGGACTAGCGGGAGGGCCAGGGAGAGATACGCAGTATTTT
TRBJ1-5 | 15 | TRBV27 | . | . | CASSLSGRGAQPQHF | TGTGCCAGCAGTTTATCGGGGCGGGGGGCACAGCCCCAGCATTTT
TRBJ2-1 | 12 | TRBV29-1 | . | . | CSVDSFVFEQFF | TGCAGCGTTGATAGTTTCGTGTTTGAGCAGTTCTTC
TRBJ2-1 | 17 | TRBV12-5 | . | TRBD2 | CASGFGASGRSRYEQFF | TGTGCTAGTGGTTTTGGGGCTAGCGGGAGAAGTAGGTATGAGCAGTTCTTC
TRBJ2-7 | 13 | TRBV4-2 | . | TRBD2 | CASSQELADEQYF | TGTGCCAGCAGCCAAGAACTAGCGGACGAGCAGTACTTC
TRBJ2-7 | 17 | TRBV27 | once | . | CASSLLPPGRSSNEQYF | TGTGCCAGCAGTCTACTCCCGCCCGGGAGATCGTCCAACGAGCAGTACTTC